The 16 T cell receptor beta chains given below trace back to one sample, sequenced in a study of response to subunit inactivated influenza vaccine. TCRdb reprocessed the RT-PCR reads via MiXCR and lists one record per CDR3 protein. The sample includes hundreds of thousands of distinct CDR3 sequences, approximately 15% seen only once; the top ten take less than 4%. The specimen comprised CD4+ T cells sorted from PBMCs, sampled less than 30 months after vaccination. Receptors originate from a man in his fifties or sixties who received an inactivated influenza vaccine.

The CDR3: CASSPPTGGARVLSYEQYF. In nucleotides, the CDR3 is TGTGCCAGCAGCCCTCCTACTGGGGGGGCGCGGGTCCTCTCCTACGAGCAGTACTTC. The genes are TRBV6-1 and TRBJ2-7; D is perhaps TRBD2 (7 bases). Trimming removed 6 bases from V and 0 bases from J, with 27 bases in between. This CDR3 has 19 amino acids. CDR1 is MNHNS, CDR2 SASEGT, per germline.

Ten or more counts support this clonotype. The chain uses TRBV12-3 or TRBV12-4 and TRBJ2-5; possibly TRBD2 for D (6 bases). V gave up 3 bases and J gave up 5 bases, with 13 bases separating them. The CDR3 runs 14 residues. CDR3 loop: CASSFWGVSETQYF. The CDR3 DNA reads as TGTGCCAGCAGTTTTTGGGGGGTTAGCGAGACCCAGTACTTC.

V usage is TRBV27 and J usage is TRBJ2-2; no definite D call. Germline loops: CDR1 MNHEY, CDR2 SMNVEV (reference sequence). The CDR3 is 15 amino acids. The V end was cut by 4 bases, the J end by 9 bases, with 18 bases between. In DNA form, the CDR3 reads TGTGCCAGCAGTTCGGACCCCGTTCTTATCCGGGAGCTGTTTTTT. Its translation: CASSSDPVLIRELFF.

This clonotype was picked up many times. This sequence joins TRBV5-5 and TRBJ1-1; 8 nucleotides line up with TRBD1. V lost 2 bases to trimming and J lost 6 bases; unmatched junction nucleotides: 6. Germline CDR1 and CDR2: SGHKS and YYEKEE (reference sequence). This CDR3 comprises 14 residues. DNA for the CDR3: TGTGCCAGCAGCTTAGGACAGGGTCTCCCTGAAGCTTTCTTT. Its protein is CASSLGQGLPEAFF. Looking up the rest from reference TRBV5-5 and TRBJ1-1 gives the full variable domain: DAGVTQSPTHLIKTRGQQVTLRCSPISGHKSVSWYQQVLGQGPQFIFQYYEKEERGRGNFPDRFSARQFPNYSSELNVNALLLGDSALYLCASSLGQGLPEAFFGQGTRLTVV.

The J gene is TRBJ1-4, the V gene TRBV28; a weak D match, TRBD1 (6 bases). CDR1 MDHEN and CDR2 SYDVKM come from the germline V gene. V lost 3 bases to trimming and J lost 5 bases, with 13 bases between them. CDR3 length: 15 amino acids. DNA for the CDR3: TGTGCCAGCAGTTTCTTTTGGCAGGGGAATGAAAAACTGTTTTTT. This gives the protein CASSFFWQGNEKLFF. Filled out from reference TRBV28 and TRBJ1-4, the complete variable domain reads DVKVTQSSRYLVKRTGEKVFLECVQDMDHENMFWYRQDPGLGLRLIYFSYDVKMKEKGDIPEGYSVSREKKERFSLILESASTNQTSMYLCASSFFWQGNEKLFFGSGTQLSVL.

V is TRBV7-2 and J is TRBJ2-7, with no clear D. The germline V gene encodes CDR1 SGHTA and CDR2 FQGNSA. The CDR3 is made up of 15 amino acids. Trimming pared 1 base from V and 3 bases from J, leaving 13 bases between. The DNA of the CDR3 is TGTGCCAGCAGCTTAGACCTAGGATACCGCTACGAGCAGTACTTC. Its translation: CASSLDLGYRYEQYF. The full variable domain, with the rest looked up from reference TRBV7-2 and TRBJ2-7, is GAGVSQSPSNKVTEKGKDVELRCDPISGHTALYWYRQSLGQGLEFLIYFQGNSAPDKSGLPSDRFSAERTGGSVSTLTIQRTQQEDSAVYLCASSLDLGYRYEQYFGPGTRLTVT.

V gene TRBV30 combines with J gene TRBJ2-7; 7 positions agree with TRBD1. This CDR3 contains 16 residues. The germline gives CDR1 GTSNPN, CDR2 SVGIG (reference sequence). Losses at the gene ends were 0 bases for V and 3 bases for J; bases not matched to a gene: 11. The CDR3 region has the DNA TGTGCCTGGAGTGTAGGCCCCCCGGGACAGAACTACGAGCAGTACTTC. This encodes CAWSVGPPGQNYEQYF.

This clonotype appeared a few times. The chain links TRBV12-3 or TRBV12-4 to TRBJ2-5; perhaps TRBD2 as D (7 bases). The CDR3 length is 13 residues. V was trimmed by 4 bases and J by 9 bases, leaving 15 bases between them. CDR3 DNA: TGTGCCAGCAGTTGGGGGGGCCGATTGGCCCAGTACTTC. It encodes CASSWGGRLAQYF.

Only a few counts were recorded for this clonotype. The rearrangement uses TRBV29-1 and TRBJ2-1; 8 bases align to TRBD2. V lost 6 bases, J lost 7 bases, and 14 bases stayed unmatched. Looked up from germline, CDR1 is SQVTM and CDR2 is ANQGSEA. This CDR3 has 15 residues. CDR3 sequence reads: CSVALKSGSGNEQFF. The CDR3 DNA reads TGCAGCGTCGCTCTAAAAAGCGGGAGTGGGAATGAGCAGTTCTTC.

The V and J genes are TRBV20-1 and TRBJ2-7; TRBD2 agrees at 12 bases. Germline lookup yields CDR1 DFQATT and CDR2 SNEGSKA (reference sequence). This CDR3 is 14 amino acids long. V trimming: 2 bases; J trimming: 4 bases; junction bases outside the gene matches: 3. As DNA, the CDR3 is TGCAGTGCTAGATATCTAGCGGGAGGGTACGAGCAGTACTTC. Protein sequence: CSARYLAGGYEQYF.

This chain links TRBV5-5 with TRBJ2-7; 7 nucleotides match TRBD1. V dropped 0 bases and J dropped 3; count of bases not matched to a gene: 9. Germline CDR1 is SGHKS and CDR2 is YYEKEE (reference sequence). The CDR3 is made up of 16 amino acids. This CDR3 reads CASSLASGQALYEQYF. For the CDR3, the DNA is TGTGCCAGCAGCTTGGCTTCCGGACAGGCCCTCTACGAGCAGTACTTC.

In this sample, this clonotype turned up a few times. The CDR3 DNA sequence: TGCAGTGCTACCGACATAAACTATGGCTACACCTTC. This sequence encodes CSATDINYGYTF. The chain carries TRBV20-1 and TRBJ1-2; D call uncertain. Trimming cost V 4 bases and J 2 bases, with 8 bases left between them. The CDR3 covers 12 residues. Germline-derived CDR1 and CDR2 are DFQATT and SNEGSKA (reference sequence).

This chain joins TRBV27 and TRBJ2-5; tentative D call: TRBD1 (5 bases). Germline V CDR1 and CDR2: MNHEY, SMNVEV (reference sequence). The ends were cut back, 2 bases at V and 7 bases at J, with 14 bases in the middle. The CDR3 covers 14 residues. The CDR3 DNA sequence: TGTGCCAGCAGTTTAGGTCAAGGGGTGGGGACCCAGTACTTC. It yields the protein CASSLGQGVGTQYF.

This rearrangement joins TRBV6-2 or TRBV6-3 to TRBJ1-1, with a possible D match to TRBD1 (5 bases). This CDR3 has 14 amino acids. Germline V gene data show CDR1 as MNHEY and CDR2 as SVGEGT. Trimming took off 4 bases at V and 4 bases at J, with 13 bases between the two ends. The CDR3 is CASSFGGRTTEAFF. CDR3 nucleotide sequence: TGTGCCAGCAGTTTTGGGGGGAGGACCACTGAAGCTTTCTTT.

The V gene is TRBV28, the J gene TRBJ2-7; TRBD1 aligns across 9 bases. Per germline, CDR1 MDHEN and CDR2 SYDVKM. The CDR3 loop spans 16 amino acids. V dropped 5 bases and J dropped 4; count of bases not matched to a gene: 12. CDR3 in DNA: TGTGCCAGCAGTCAATTCGGACAGGGGACAAGGTACGAGCAGTACTTC. It is translated as CASSQFGQGTRYEQYF. Using reference TRBV28 and TRBJ2-7 for the parts outside the CDR3, the full variable domain is DVKVTQSSRYLVKRTGEKVFLECVQDMDHENMFWYRQDPGLGLRLIYFSYDVKMKEKGDIPEGYSVSREKKERFSLILESASTNQTSMYLCASSQFGQGTRYEQYFGPGTRLTVT.

The CDR3 DNA sequence: TGTGCCAGCAGCTTAGGTTGGCAGGGGGCCCCTCGTGAGCAGTTCTTC. This translates into CASSLGWQGAPREQFF. The chain couples TRBV7-9 to TRBJ2-1; TRBD1 agrees at 8 bases. The CDR3 contains 16 residues. V shed 1 base and J 9 bases; nucleotides not matched to a gene: 11. Germline CDR1 and CDR2: SEHNR and FQNEAQ (reference sequence).